These T cell receptor beta chains were read from a single sample in a study of shared clonotypes between healthy human individuals. The protocol was immunoSEQ multiplex PCR, while the TCRdb copy is restricted to in-frame clones and leaves out a portion. The sample consists of over 2 million clones, about 95% of them appearing once. The source material was naive CD8+ T cells sorted from blood. These TCRs come from a young man in good health. Both conserved end residues are part of each CDR3. The D gene is left open where the match is weak. Only part of the rows carry a size: once, few, many, or a class if the clone is expanded.

V gene,clone size,J gene,D gene,CDR3 protein,CDR3 DNA
TRBV27,-,TRBJ2-7,-,CASSFSHGQRYYEQYF,TGTGCCAGCAGTTTTTCTCACGGACAGCGCTACTACGAGCAGTACTTC
TRBV27,few,TRBJ1-6,-,CASSFGGGGSPLHF,TGTGCCAGCAGTTTTGGGGGCGGCGGTTCACCCCTCCACTTT
TRBV7-8,-,TRBJ2-1,-,CASASLPLAGNEQFF,TGTGCCAGCGCTTCGCTGCCTCTTGCAGGCAATGAGCAGTTCTTC
TRBV25-1,few,TRBJ2-3,TRBD2,CASSGGLAGRTDTQYF,TGTGCCAGCAGTGGCGGACTAGCGGGACGCACAGATACGCAGTATTTT
TRBV27,-,TRBJ2-2,TRBD1,CASGDRGPNTGELFF,TGTGCCAGCGGGGACAGGGGGCCTAATACCGGGGAGCTGTTTTTT
TRBV19,-,TRBJ2-7,-,CASSIGAGSYEQYF,TGTGCCAGTAGTATAGGGGCCGGGAGCTACGAGCAGTACTTC
TRBV4-1,-,TRBJ2-7,TRBD1,CASSQDLWTGLYEQYF,TGCGCCAGCAGCCAAGATCTCTGGACAGGCCTCTACGAGCAGTACTTC
TRBV19,-,TRBJ1-1,-,CASSIGRSTEAFF,TGTGCCAGTAGTATTGGGAGGTCCACTGAAGCTTTCTTT
TRBV6-1,-,TRBJ1-6,-,CASSESGTSSYNSPLHF,TGTGCCAGCAGTGAATCTGGCACGAGCTCCTATAATTCACCCCTCCACTTT
TRBV6-5,-,TRBJ1-6,TRBD1,CASSYSVGQGVPPLHF,TGTGCCAGCAGTTACTCGGTAGGACAGGGGGTACCACCCCTCCACTTT
TRBV30,-,TRBJ1-6,TRBD1,CAWSSGTGLSPLHF,TGTGCCTGGAGTTCCGGGACAGGGCTTTCACCCCTCCACTTT
TRBV19,-,TRBJ2-1,TRBD2,CASSIARLAGENEQFF,TGTGCCAGTAGTATAGCCCGACTAGCGGGAGAGAATGAGCAGTTCTTC
TRBV5-5,-,TRBJ2-5,TRBD2,CASSLDVRGVQETQYF,TGTGCCAGCAGCTTGGATGTGCGGGGGGTCCAAGAGACCCAGTACTTC
TRBV6-5,-,TRBJ2-7,-,CASSYSTASAYEQYF,TGTGCCAGCAGTTACTCGACGGCCTCAGCCTACGAGCAGTACTTC
TRBV11-3,-,TRBJ2-1,-,CASSARYNEQFF,TGTGCCAGCAGCGCCAGGTACAATGAGCAGTTCTTC
TRBV19,-,TRBJ2-7,TRBD1,CASRDSGQGYHEQYF,TGTGCCAGTAGAGATTCGGGACAGGGGTACCACGAGCAGTACTTC
TRBV5-1,-,TRBJ1-1,-,CASSSFREGTEAFF,TGCGCCAGCAGCTCCTTCAGGGAAGGCACTGAAGCTTTCTTT
TRBV29-1,-,TRBJ2-1,TRBD2,CSVEGLAGSVYNEQFF,TGCAGCGTTGAGGGACTAGCGGGATCGGTCTACAATGAGCAGTTCTTC
TRBV6-5,-,TRBJ2-3,-,CASPLVPKGTDTQYF,TGTGCCAGCCCCCTCGTACCCAAAGGCACAGATACGCAGTATTTT
TRBV4-2,-,TRBJ2-3,-,CASSPPNGGTDTQYF,TGTGCCAGCAGCCCCCCGAACGGGGGCACAGATACGCAGTATTTT
TRBV11-2,few,TRBJ1-1,-,CASSLEGNTEAFF,TGTGCCAGCAGCTTAGAGGGGAACACTGAAGCTTTCTTT
TRBV9,-,TRBJ2-1,TRBD2,CASSPAGASLNEQFF,TGTGCCAGCAGTCCAGCGGGGGCCTCGCTCAATGAGCAGTTCTTC
TRBV7-2,-,TRBJ2-7,-,CASSSRIAGAHEQYF,TGTGCCAGCAGCTCTCGGATAGCCGGGGCACACGAGCAGTACTTC
TRBV5-1,-,TRBJ2-2,TRBD2,CASSSRLAGYTGELFF,TGCGCCAGCAGCTCACGACTAGCGGGGTACACCGGGGAGCTGTTTTTT
TRBV4-2,-,TRBJ1-4,-,CASSQVFGRGNEKLFF,TGTGCCAGCAGCCAAGTTTTCGGACGCGGTAATGAAAAACTGTTTTTT
TRBV5-6,-,TRBJ2-7,TRBD1,CASSDTGTDYEQYF,TGTGCCAGCAGCGATACCGGGACAGACTACGAGCAGTACTTC
TRBV7-9,-,TRBJ1-3,-,CASSWGTTTGNTIYF,TGTGCCAGCAGCTGGGGGACAACGACTGGAAACACCATATATTTT
TRBV27,-,TRBJ2-7,TRBD2,CASSSWTSGSYEQYF,TGTGCCAGCAGTTCCTGGACTAGCGGGAGTTACGAGCAGTACTTC
TRBV13,-,TRBJ2-3,-,CASSPRQAADTQYF,TGTGCCAGCAGCCCCCGCCAGGCGGCAGATACGCAGTATTTT
TRBV9,once,TRBJ2-7,TRBD2,CASSLGLADTYEQYF,TGTGCCAGCAGCCTCGGACTAGCGGACACCTACGAGCAGTACTTC
TRBV15,few,TRBJ1-6,-,CATGEGRDSPLHF,TGTGCCACCGGGGAGGGGAGGGATTCACCCCTCCACTTT
TRBV5-4,-,TRBJ2-5,-,CASSLEAGDHETQYF,TGTGCCAGCAGCTTGGAAGCAGGGGATCACGAGACCCAGTACTTC